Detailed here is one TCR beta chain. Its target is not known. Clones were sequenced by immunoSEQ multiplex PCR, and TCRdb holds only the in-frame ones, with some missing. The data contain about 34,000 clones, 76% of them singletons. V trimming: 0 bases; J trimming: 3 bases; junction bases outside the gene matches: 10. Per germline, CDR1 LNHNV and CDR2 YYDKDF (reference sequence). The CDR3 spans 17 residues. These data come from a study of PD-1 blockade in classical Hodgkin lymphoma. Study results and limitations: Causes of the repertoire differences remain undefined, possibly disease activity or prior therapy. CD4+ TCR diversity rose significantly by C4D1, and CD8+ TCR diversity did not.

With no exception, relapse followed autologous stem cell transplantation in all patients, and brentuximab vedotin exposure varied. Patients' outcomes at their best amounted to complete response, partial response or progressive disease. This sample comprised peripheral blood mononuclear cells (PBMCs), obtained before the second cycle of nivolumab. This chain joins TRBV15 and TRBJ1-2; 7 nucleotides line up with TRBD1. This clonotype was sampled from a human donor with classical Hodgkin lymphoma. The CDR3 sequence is CATSRDLWAGGDYGYTF. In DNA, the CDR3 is TGTGCCACCAGCAGAGATCTATGGGCAGGGGGAGACTATGGCTACACCTTC.